The rows below give T cell receptor beta chains drawn from one sample of a study of cytomegalovirus exposure and HLA in healthy donors. Profiled with immunoSEQ multiplex PCR; TCRdb holds only in-frame clones, not every one. The sample has about 160,000 clones; approximately 86% are singletons. The sample taken for sequencing was PBMCs. These receptors all come from a woman aged 18-29 years in good health and CMV-seronegative. Each CDR3 is given with its conserved first and last residue. A D gene is named only where the DNA matches it firmly.

J gene,V gene,D gene,CDR3 protein
TRBJ2-1,TRBV18,TRBD2,CASSPPYRLAGAVGEQFF
TRBJ2-4,TRBV25-1,TRBD1,CASSGDSLAKNIQYF
TRBJ1-5,TRBV30,TRBD1,CALDRAGVGNQPQHF
TRBJ2-7,TRBV27,.,CASSLRGGNSYEQYF
TRBJ1-1,TRBV6-1,TRBD1,CASSPDRGNTEAFF
TRBJ2-5,TRBV2,TRBD2,CASGGASGGIQETQYF
TRBJ1-1,TRBV6-6,.,CASSRVHRGGNTEAFF
TRBJ1-5,TRBV2,.,CASSEALQYNQPQHF
TRBJ1-2,TRBV5-1,.,CASSWGPELSSGGYTF
TRBJ1-2,TRBV5-1,TRBD1,CASSPTGGEYGYTF
TRBJ1-5,TRBV30,TRBD1,CAAARYRGSTVSNQPQHF
TRBJ1-5,TRBV4-1,TRBD1,CASSERRGLQPQHF
TRBJ1-1,TRBV19,.,CASSIDTNTEAFF
TRBJ1-5,TRBV27,TRBD1,CASSPRDRRNQPQHF
TRBJ1-5,TRBV30,.,CAWSTTGTHQPQHF
TRBJ1-2,TRBV6-1,.,CASTRARTADYGYTF
TRBJ1-5,TRBV19,.,CASTLGTLSNQPQHF
TRBJ1-5,TRBV6-5,.,CASSSGAQSNQPQHF
TRBJ1-1,TRBV27,.,CASALQGTRNTEAFF
TRBJ1-2,TRBV4-2,.,CASSQTDGGDGYTF
TRBJ2-7,TRBV28,TRBD1,CASSLTGGEQYF
TRBJ1-1,TRBV2,.,CASRRQNTEAFF
TRBJ2-1,TRBV9,TRBD2,CASSVVPSGSNEQFF
TRBJ1-5,TRBV28,TRBD1,CASSSSGTGIQPQHF
TRBJ1-4,TRBV19,.,CASSILGAGELNEKLFF
TRBJ1-1,TRBV7-9,.,CASSLSRQRTEAFF
TRBJ1-4,TRBV5-8,.,CASSLMFGF
TRBJ1-5,TRBV6-5,.,CASSYSQDSQPQHF
TRBJ1-5,TRBV7-9,TRBD1,CSSSSGGQPQHF
TRBJ2-6,TRBV30,TRBD1,CAWSDGAQGPGEGANVLTF
TRBJ1-1,TRBV29-1,.,CSVAEGTNTEAFF
TRBJ1-6,TRBV7-9,TRBD1,CSSSSNRGPLHF
TRBJ2-4,TRBV6-6,.,CASSYLPREIQYF
TRBJ1-2,TRBV5-1,TRBD1,CASTSYRGNGYTF
TRBJ1-1,TRBV19,TRBD1,CASSIRKTGGHTEAFF
TRBJ1-3,TRBV28,TRBD1,CASSSGTGGNTIYF
TRBJ1-1,TRBV9,.,CASSVESGVGAEAFF
TRBJ1-1,TRBV18,.,CASSPTGLNTEAFF
TRBJ1-2,TRBV30,TRBD1,CAWLDRGNYGYTF
TRBJ2-1,TRBV25-1,TRBD2,CASSELGREGSEQFF
TRBJ2-7,TRBV9,TRBD2,CASSATSASVEQYF
TRBJ2-7,TRBV28,.,CASSLSGDEQYF
TRBJ1-1,TRBV4-1,TRBD1,CASSFSTGAEAFF
TRBJ1-2,TRBV28,TRBD1,CASSLTGGDGYTF
TRBJ1-1,TRBV4-1,.,CASSQARIGLSMNTEAFF
TRBJ2-1,TRBV30,TRBD1,CAWSEGGREQFF
TRBJ2-1,TRBV27,TRBD1,CASSLGQGATEQFF
TRBJ1-1,TRBV2,.,CASTLSEAFF
TRBJ2-1,TRBV6-5,.,CASSYAGPLFF
TRBJ2-2,TRBV7-3,.,CASAPAPVSNTGELFF
TRBJ2-2,TRBV5-1,.,CASSLVPSNTGELFF
TRBJ2-3,TRBV27,TRBD2,CASKELAGLTDTQYF
TRBJ2-3,TRBV7-9,.,CASSASGSTDTQYF
TRBJ2-2,TRBV19,TRBD1,CASAWDSFTGELFF